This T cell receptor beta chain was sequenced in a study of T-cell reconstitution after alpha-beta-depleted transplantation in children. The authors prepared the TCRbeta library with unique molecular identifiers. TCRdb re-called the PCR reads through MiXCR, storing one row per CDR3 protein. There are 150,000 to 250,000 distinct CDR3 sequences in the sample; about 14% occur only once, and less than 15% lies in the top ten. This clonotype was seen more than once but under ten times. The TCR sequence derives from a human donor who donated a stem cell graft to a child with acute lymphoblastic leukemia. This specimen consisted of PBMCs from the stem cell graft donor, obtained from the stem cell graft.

The CDR3 sequence is CASISTGLGWNEQFF. The CDR3 bases are TGTGCCAGCATCAGCACGGGACTAGGGTGGAATGAGCAGTTCTTC. The rearrangement uses TRBV7-2 and TRBJ2-1; 8 bases match TRBD2. CDR3 length: 15 residues. Per the germline V gene, CDR1 is SGHTA and CDR2 is FQGNSA. Trimming at V came to 7 bases and at J to 7 bases, leaving 12 bases not matched to a gene.